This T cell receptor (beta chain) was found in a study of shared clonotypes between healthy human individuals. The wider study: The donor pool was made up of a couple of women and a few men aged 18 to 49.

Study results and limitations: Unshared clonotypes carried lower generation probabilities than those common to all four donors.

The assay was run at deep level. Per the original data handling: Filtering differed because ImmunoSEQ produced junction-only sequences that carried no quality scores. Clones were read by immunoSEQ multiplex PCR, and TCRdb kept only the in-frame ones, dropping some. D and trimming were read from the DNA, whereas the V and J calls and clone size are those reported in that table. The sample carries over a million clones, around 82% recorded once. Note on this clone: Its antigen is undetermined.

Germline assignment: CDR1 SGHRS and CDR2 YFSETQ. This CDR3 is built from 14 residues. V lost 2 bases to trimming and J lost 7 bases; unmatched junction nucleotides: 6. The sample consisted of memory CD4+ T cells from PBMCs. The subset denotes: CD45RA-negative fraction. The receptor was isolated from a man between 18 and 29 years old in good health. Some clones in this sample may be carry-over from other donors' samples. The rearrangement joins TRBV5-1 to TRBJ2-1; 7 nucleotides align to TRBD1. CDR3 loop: CASSLNRGINEQFF. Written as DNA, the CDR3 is TGCGCCAGCAGCTTAAACAGGGGAATAAATGAGCAGTTCTTC.